This T cell receptor beta chain was documented in a study of cytomegalovirus exposure and HLA in healthy donors. Turning to the study itself: The study placed around 85% of its 350 to 400 genotyped donors in the Caucasian-associated ancestry cluster. Study findings and constraints: Only CMV serostatus was available as immune exposure information.

A single count supports this clone. The antigen is undetermined. This PCR relied on a set of 60 Vbeta primers and 13 Jbeta primers. Using immunoSEQ multiplex PCR, the repertoire was profiled, and TCRdb retains in-frame clones only, with some absent. Among around 190,000 clones listed, 65% to 90% were seen once. Germline V gene lookup returns CDR1 MDHEN and CDR2 SYDVKM. The length of the CDR3 is 14 residues. Trimming took 5 bases from V and 5 from J, leaving 13 bases between them. This TCR was recovered from a woman in her thirties in good health and CMV-seronegative. The chain recombines TRBV28 with TRBJ2-1, with a weak D call TRBD2 (6 bases). Sequenced: PBMCs. The CDR3 sequence: CASSPPGTHNEQFF. The CDR3 nucleotides are TGTGCCAGCAGTCCCCCCGGGACTCACAATGAGCAGTTCTTC.